Listed below are T cell receptor beta chains from one sample, sequenced in a study of CD8+CD57+ T cells in acquired aplastic anemia. In TCRdb, the reads were re-called with MiXCR into one record per CDR3 protein. The sample consists of 150,000 or so distinct CDR3 sequences, around half of them appearing once. Sequencing input: sorted CD4+, CD8+, or CD8+CD57+ T cells (not recorded which) from PBMCs. These receptors all come from a human donor with aplastic anemia. Both conserved end residues are part of each CDR3. The D gene is left open where the match is weak. Rows may omit the clone size; those that give it use once, few, many or a size class.

NA	TRBJ2-2	NA	TRBV6-4	TGTGCCAGCAGTGACTCGGCAGACACCGGGGAGCTGTTTTTT	CASSDSADTGELFF
TRBD1	TRBJ1-5	NA	TRBV7-1	TGTGCCAGCAGCTCAATGGGACAGGGGGTTTTGGAGAGCAATCAGCCCCAGCATTTT	CASSSMGQGVLESNQPQHF
NA	TRBJ1-2	NA	TRBV19	TGTGCCAGTAGTAGGGGAAACAGGGCCAACTATGGCTACACCTTC	CASSRGNRANYGYTF
NA	TRBJ2-3	NA	TRBV10-3	TGTGCCACCGGGGAGGCGACTAGCACAGATACGCAGTATTTT	CATGEATSTDTQYF
NA	TRBJ1-2	NA	TRBV19	TGTGCCAGTAGTACCTGGACGGGCTACACCTTC	CASSTWTGYTF
TRBD1	TRBJ1-2	NA	TRBV9	TGTGCCAGCAGCGTAGGACAGGGAAACAGCCACTTATCCTATGGCTACACCTTC	CASSVGQGNSHLSYGYTF
NA	TRBJ2-3	NA	TRBV20-1	TGCAGTGCTAGACCTATGGGGAGCGGAGATACGCAGTATTTT	CSARPMGSGDTQYF
TRBD1	TRBJ1-4	once	TRBV20-1	TGCAGTGCTAGTCGACAGGGGTATAATGAAAAACTGTTTTTT	CSASRQGYNEKLFF
NA	TRBJ1-1	once	TRBV12-3/TRBV12-4	TGTGCCAGCAGTTTACGGTCCATCATGAACACTGAAGCTTTCTTT	CASSLRSIMNTEAFF
NA	TRBJ2-7	once	TRBV10-1	TGCGCCAGCAACCTCCGGGGCCTCTCCTACGAGCAGTACTTC	CASNLRGLSYEQYF
NA	TRBJ1-1	NA	TRBV10-3	TGTGCCGCCCTGGGACCTAACACTGAAGCTTTCTTT	CAALGPNTEAFF
NA	TRBJ1-1	NA	TRBV9	TGTACCAGCAGCGTAGGACAGAGGGAGGGAACTGAAGCTTTCTTT	CTSSVGQREGTEAFF
NA	TRBJ2-7	NA	TRBV7-2	TGTGCCAGCACCCAAAGGTCGGACAGCTACGAGCAGTACTTC	CASTQRSDSYEQYF
NA	TRBJ2-7	NA	TRBV20-1	TGCAGTGCCCGCGGACTCGTATCCTACGAGCAGTACTTC	CSARGLVSYEQYF
NA	TRBJ2-7	NA	TRBV20-1	TGCAGTGCTAGAAAGCGGGACAGCTCCTACGAGCAGTACTTC	CSARKRDSSYEQYF
TRBD2	TRBJ2-3	NA	TRBV2	TGTGCCAGCAGGCTAGCGGGGGCTTCAGATACGCAGTATTTT	CASRLAGASDTQYF
NA	TRBJ1-1	few	TRBV20-1	TGCAGTGCTAGCCAAAACACTGAAGCTTTCTTT	CSASQNTEAFF
NA	TRBJ2-5	NA	TRBV29-1	TGCAGCGTTGAAGGCTTTCCGGGACAACAAGAGCAGACCCAGTACTTC	CSVEGFPGQQEQTQYF
NA	TRBJ1-6	many	TRBV5-4	TGTGCCAGCAGCTTGGTTTTGTCCAAGGGGACTAATTCACCCCTCCACTTT	CASSLVLSKGTNSPLHF
NA	TRBJ2-1	many	TRBV7-9	TGTGCCAGCAGCGATACTAGCAAGGTCTACAATGAGCAGTTCTTC	CASSDTSKVYNEQFF
TRBD2	TRBJ2-3	NA	TRBV19	TGTGCCAGTAGTATGAGCGGGGCAAGCACAGATACGCAGTATTTT	CASSMSGASTDTQYF
NA	TRBJ2-7	many	TRBV20-1	TGCAGTGCTAGAGTGCAGGGCCGGAGCTACGAGCAGTACTTC	CSARVQGRSYEQYF
NA	TRBJ2-7	many	TRBV7-7	TGTGCCAGCAGCTTAGGGCAGGGCAGCGCCTACGAGCAGTACTTC	CASSLGQGSAYEQYF
NA	TRBJ1-3	once	TRBV2	TGTGCCAGCAGTGAAGCGGGGAGTACTGGAAACACCATATATTTT	CASSEAGSTGNTIYF
TRBD2	TRBJ2-1	NA	TRBV19	TGTGCCAGTAGCCTTGGGGCGGGGGGCTTTAGCTCCTACAATGAGCAGTTCTTC	CASSLGAGGFSSYNEQFF
NA	TRBJ1-2	many	TRBV5-1	TGCGCCAGCTCCCCCCCGTCCTCTAACTATGGCTACACCTTC	CASSPPSSNYGYTF
NA	TRBJ1-5	many	TRBV27	TGTGCCAGCAGTACAAGGACAGAAAATCAGCCCCAGCATTTT	CASSTRTENQPQHF
TRBD1	TRBJ1-2	many	TRBV7-9	TGTGCCAGCAGCCCTGGACAGGGACTATATGGCTACACCTTC	CASSPGQGLYGYTF
TRBD1	TRBJ2-2	NA	TRBV20-1	TGCAGTGCCCCGGGACAGGGTGATTTCGGGGAGCTGTTTTTT	CSAPGQGDFGELFF
NA	TRBJ1-1	NA	TRBV7-8	TGTGCCAGCAGCTTCCGGTGGACAGTCGGCACTGAAGCTTTCTTT	CASSFRWTVGTEAFF
NA	TRBJ2-7	once	TRBV7-9	TGCGCCAGCAGCCAAGGGGGATCCTACGAGCAGTACTTC	CASSQGGSYEQYF
TRBD2	TRBJ2-3	many	TRBV12-3/TRBV12-4	TGTGCCAGCCTACTAGCGGGGGGTCTTAATACGCAGTATTTT	CASLLAGGLNTQYF
TRBD2	TRBJ2-7	many	TRBV15	TGTGCCACCAGCGAGAGCGGGGGCTCGGGGGGCTACGAGCAGTACTTC	CATSESGGSGGYEQYF
NA	TRBJ2-7	NA	TRBV5-1	TGCGCCAGCAGCCCTGACAGTCAAACCCTCTACGAGCAGTACTTC	CASSPDSQTLYEQYF
TRBD1	TRBJ1-2	once	TRBV29-1	TGCAGCGTTACAGGGGTTGGCTACACCTTC	CSVTGVGYTF
TRBD1	TRBJ1-2	NA	TRBV7-8	TGTGCCAGCAGCCCCCAGACAGGGGGTCATGGCTACACCTTC	CASSPQTGGHGYTF
TRBD2	TRBJ2-1	many	TRBV5-1	TGCGCCAGCAGCTTGTCGGGGGGGGGTAACAATGAGCAGTTCTTC	CASSLSGGGNNEQFF
TRBD1	TRBJ2-2	many	TRBV4-3	TGCGCCAGCAGCCGGGACAGGGGGAACACCGGGGAGCTGTTTTTT	CASSRDRGNTGELFF
NA	TRBJ2-4	NA	TRBV15	TGTGCCACCAGCAGAGATCTCGGAGTCGTCAACATTCAGTACTTC	CATSRDLGVVNIQYF
NA	TRBJ2-1	NA	TRBV29-1	TGCAGCCAGACGGGCCGGGGGTTTTCCCAAAATGAGCAGTTCTTC	CSQTGRGFSQNEQFF
NA	TRBJ2-3	few	TRBV20-1	TGCAGTGCTAGTTACTGGGGGGCCGACACAGATACGCAGTATTTT	CSASYWGADTDTQYF